Listed below are T cell receptor beta chains from one sample, sequenced in a study of T cell changes during pregnancy in multiple sclerosis. Some clones are missing from TCRdb's copy, which holds only in-frame ones; the method was immunoSEQ multiplex PCR. Altogether approximately 41,000 clones are present, roughly 90% being singletons, with the ten largest covering 0.57%. Sequences were derived from CD4+ T cells from peripheral blood mononuclear cells, sampled in the second trimester of pregnancy. These receptors were collected from a female donor with multiple sclerosis, enrolled in a pregnancy study. CDR3s include the opening cysteine and the closing phenylalanine or tryptophan. Each record gives: CDR3 length, clone size, V gene, J gene, D gene, CDR3 DNA, CDR3 protein. The D gene is left open where the match is weak. Clone size appears in some rows only: once, few, many, or a class for an expanded clone.

16,.,TRBV19,TRBJ2-3,TRBD2,TGTGCCAGTAGTACGGGACTAGCGGGAGCCACAGATACGCAGTATTTT,CASSTGLAGATDTQYF
16,.,TRBV7-2,TRBJ2-1,TRBD2,TGTGCCAGCAGCCTCTGGACTAGCGGGACGGGCTATGAGCAGTTCTTC,CASSLWTSGTGYEQFF
14,.,TRBV6-1,TRBJ1-2,TRBD1,TGTGCCAGCAGAAGGACAGGGATTAACTATGGCTACACCTTC,CASRRTGINYGYTF
17,.,TRBV5-1,TRBJ2-5,TRBD2,TGCGCCAGCAGCCCAGGACTAGCGGGCACGATCCAAGAGACCCAGTACTTC,CASSPGLAGTIQETQYF
14,.,TRBV7-2,TRBJ2-5,.,TGTGCCAGCAGCTTAGCTAGCATGGAAGAGACCCAGTACTTC,CASSLASMEETQYF
15,.,TRBV28,TRBJ1-3,.,TGTGCCAGCGGAGTCCACCTCTACTCTGGAAACACCATATATTTT,CASGVHLYSGNTIYF
13,once,TRBV29-1,TRBJ1-2,TRBD1,TGCAGCGTTGAGCGACAGGGGGTAGGCGGCTACACCTTC,CSVERQGVGGYTF
18,.,TRBV5-8,TRBJ2-1,TRBD2,TGTGCCAGCAGCTCCGGCGGGGGACTAGCGGTCCTTGGGAATGAGCAGTTCTTC,CASSSGGGLAVLGNEQFF
14,.,TRBV10-3,TRBJ2-7,TRBD2,TGTGCCATCAGGGGACTAGCGGGATGGCACGAGCAGTACTTC,CAIRGLAGWHEQYF
15,.,TRBV19,TRBJ2-2,.,TGTGCCAGTAGTCGGCAGGCCCCTGCAACCGGGGAGCTGTTTTTT,CASSRQAPATGELFF
19,.,TRBV5-8,TRBJ2-1,TRBD2,TGTGCCAGCAGCTTGCGACTAGCGGGTCTAATTGGCTCCTACAATGAGCAGTTCTTC,CASSLRLAGLIGSYNEQFF
14,.,TRBV5-6,TRBJ1-1,TRBD1,TGTGCCAGCATCACGACAGGGGTAAACACTGAAGCTTTCTTT,CASITTGVNTEAFF
12,.,TRBV6-1,TRBJ1-4,TRBD1,TGTGCCAGCAGTGGGACAGGTGAAAAACTGTTTTTT,CASSGTGEKLFF
15,.,TRBV2,TRBJ1-2,TRBD1,TGTGCCAGCAGCGCCGCCTTGACAGGGAGTAATGGCTACACCTTC,CASSAALTGSNGYTF
16,.,TRBV11-3,TRBJ2-3,TRBD2,TGTGCCAGCAGCCGTTCTACTAGCGGGCTATCAGATACGCAGTATTTT,CASSRSTSGLSDTQYF
16,.,TRBV5-6,TRBJ2-1,TRBD2,TGTGCCAGCAGCTTGAGGGTTCTTGCGGGAGTCAATGAGCAGTTCTTC,CASSLRVLAGVNEQFF
13,.,TRBV2,TRBJ2-2,TRBD2,TGTGCCAGCAGTGGGACTAGCGGGAGGGAGCTGTTTTTT,CASSGTSGRELFF
13,.,TRBV6-6,TRBJ1-2,TRBD1,TGTGCCAGCAGCTGGGACAGGGAAAGTGGCTACACCTTC,CASSWDRESGYTF
14,.,TRBV19,TRBJ2-7,TRBD1,TGTGCCAGTAGTATTCTGGACAGGGGTGGCGAGCAGTACTTC,CASSILDRGGEQYF
15,once,TRBV4-3,TRBJ2-3,TRBD2,TGCGCCAGCAGCCTAGCGGGATCTAGCACAGATACGCAGTATTTT,CASSLAGSSTDTQYF
16,.,TRBV4-3,TRBJ2-1,TRBD2,TGCGCCAGCAGCCGCCCGGGGGCTAGCGGGAGCAATGAGCAGTTCTTC,CASSRPGASGSNEQFF
22,.,TRBV15,TRBJ1-2,TRBD1,TGTGCCACCAGCAGTGCAGGATCCGGGACAGATCCCGCCATAGGGGCTAACTATGGCTACACCTTC,CATSSAGSGTDPAIGANYGYTF
14,.,TRBV5-1,TRBJ2-2,TRBD1,TGCGCCAGCAGTTTTGGGACAGAAACCGGGGAGCTGTTTTTT,CASSFGTETGELFF
15,.,TRBV5-1,TRBJ2-5,.,TGCGCCAGCAGCGGAACGGGACACCTTCAAGAGACCCAGTACTTC,CASSGTGHLQETQYF
14,.,TRBV2,TRBJ1-2,TRBD1,TGTGCCAGCAGCGTTCTCCGGACAGGGAAAGGCTACACCTTC,CASSVLRTGKGYTF
14,.,TRBV19,TRBJ2-2,.,TGTGCCAGTAGTATAGGCGGGAAGGAAGGGGAGCTGTTTTTT,CASSIGGKEGELFF
17,.,TRBV9,TRBJ2-6,TRBD1,TGTGCCAGCAAGCGCGGGACAGGGTTCTCTGGGGCCAACGTCCTGACTTTC,CASKRGTGFSGANVLTF
13,few,TRBV7-2,TRBJ2-5,.,TGTGCCAGCAGGAAGGTGGGGCTCGAGACCCAGTACTTC,CASRKVGLETQYF